The clone carrying this T cell receptor (beta chain) was counted many times. Its cognate antigen is unknown. Arm-PCR of CDR3 regions and iRepertoire HTBI primers were used to build TCR beta libraries. TCRdb passed the multiplex PCR reads through MiXCR, listing each CDR3 protein once. In the table there are 400,000 to 550,000 distinct CDR3 sequences, about 16% of which are singletons. The sample originates from a study of regulatory T cells in long-lasting Graves disease. Study findings and constraints: Study was limited to peripheral blood, excluding thyroid tissue.

Time point given: newly diagnosed GD, antithyroid drugs for less than 3 months. Generation of the TCR library employed RNA extracted from PBMCs. EDTA tubes received 9 to 10 milliliters of collected peripheral blood. The V and J ends lost 2 bases and 2 bases respectively, with 12 bases between them. Germline assignment: CDR1 MNHEY and CDR2 SMNVEV (reference sequence). The CDR3 is made up of 15 amino acids. These same data were also listed under a study on T cells in Graves' hyperthyroidism and ophthalmopathy.

The sequencing here drew on peripheral blood mononuclear cells (PBMCs), taken at new diagnosis, from a patient treated with antithyroid drugs. This chain uses TRBV27 with TRBJ1-1; D is possibly TRBD1 (5 bases). The clonotype comes from a woman younger than 45 with Graves disease. The CDR3 loop reads CASSLIGTANTEAFF. As DNA, the CDR3 is TGTGCCAGCAGTTTAATCGGGACGGCAAACACTGAAGCTTTCTTT.